The 3 T cell receptor beta chains presented below share a single source sample, sequenced in a study of blood T cell repertoires in COVID-19. Sequenced by immunoSEQ multiplex PCR; TCRdb stores in-frame clones only, minus some. The sample yields about 210,000 clones, roughly four fifths seen once. Material for sequencing was peripheral blood. The receptors originated from a woman in her 70s with COVID-19, enrolled during active disease.

The chain employs TRBV10-1 and TRBJ2-7, with TRBD1 matching over 9 bases. The germline CDR1 and CDR2 sequences are WNHNN and SYGVQD (reference sequence). The V gene end was trimmed by 2 bases and the J gene end by 5 bases; junction bases not matched to a gene: 7. CDR3 size: 15 residues. DNA of the CDR3: TGCGCCAGCAGTGAGGGGGGACAGGGAGTCGACGAGCAGTACTTC. It codes for CASSEGGQGVDEQYF.

V is TRBV27 and J is TRBJ2-1; maybe TRBD2 (6 bases). V lost 6 bases and J lost 4, with 16 bases in between. The CDR3 consists of 15 residues. CDR1 MNHEY and CDR2 SMNVEV come from the germline V gene (reference sequence). In DNA, the CDR3 is TGTGCCAGCAGGGCCGGGACTGGTTCTTACAATGAGCAGTTCTTC. Residues: CASRAGTGSYNEQFF.

This rearrangement joins TRBV7-2 to TRBJ1-6; D is undetermined. Germline CDR1 and CDR2: SGHTA and FQGNSA. This CDR3 is built from 15 residues. Trimming removed 10 bases from V and 5 bases from J, with 18 bases in between. CDR3 loop: CATGLTRGNNSPLHF. For the CDR3, the DNA is TGTGCCACCGGCCTGACACGGGGTAATAATTCACCCCTCCACTTT.